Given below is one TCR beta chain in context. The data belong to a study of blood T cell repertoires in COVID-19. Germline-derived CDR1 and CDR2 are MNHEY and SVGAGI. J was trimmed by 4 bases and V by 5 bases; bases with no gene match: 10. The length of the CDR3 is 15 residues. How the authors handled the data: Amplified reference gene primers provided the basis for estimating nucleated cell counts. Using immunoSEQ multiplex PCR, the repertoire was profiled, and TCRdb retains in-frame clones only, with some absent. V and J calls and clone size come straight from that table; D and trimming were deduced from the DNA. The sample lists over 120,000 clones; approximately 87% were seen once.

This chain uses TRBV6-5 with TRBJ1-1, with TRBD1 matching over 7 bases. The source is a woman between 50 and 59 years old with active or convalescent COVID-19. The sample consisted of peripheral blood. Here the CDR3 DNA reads TGTGCCAGCAGTACCCCGACAGGGTCGAGCACTGAAGCTTTCTTT. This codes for CASSTPTGSSTEAFF.